This passage covers 13 T cell receptor beta chains from one sample sequenced in a study of glioma-infiltrating T cells after dendritic cell vaccination. Time point meaning: after dendritic cell vaccination, including at tumor progression/relapse. TCRdb keeps only in-frame clones here, not all; method: immunoSEQ multiplex PCR. The table has just under 100,000 clones, approximately 80% seen once; the top ten hold about 5.7%. Material: blood, obtained after dendritic cell vaccination. The receptor source for this set is a human donor with glioblastoma.

The V and J genes are TRBV28 and TRBJ1-2, with a possible D match to TRBD1 (6 bases). This CDR3 has 12 amino acids. In germline, CDR1 is MDHEN, CDR2 SYDVKM. V lost 8 bases and J 7 bases, leaving 14 bases between the germline ends. The CDR3 bases are TGTGCCAGCCGGGCACAGGGTCGTGGCTACACCTTC. Its translation: CASRAQGRGYTF.

This rearrangement joins TRBV2 to TRBJ1-5, with D possibly being TRBD1 (5 bases). The ends were cut back, 6 bases at V and 0 bases at J, with 12 bases in the middle. CDR1 is SNHLY, CDR2 FYNNEI, per germline. The CDR3 has 15 amino acids. The CDR3 sequence is CASRVTDTSNQPQHF. The CDR3 nucleotides read TGTGCCAGCAGAGTAACGGACACTAGCAATCAGCCCCAGCATTTT.

The V gene is TRBV19, the J gene TRBJ2-2, with TRBD2 identical over 10 bases. The CDR3 consists of 19 residues. Germline loops: CDR1 LNHDA, CDR2 SQIVND (reference sequence). V gave up 1 base and J gave up 2 bases; unmatched junction bases: 10. The CDR3 loop is CASSIAVSGGTINTGELFF. CDR3 nucleotide sequence: TGTGCCAGTAGTATAGCGGTTAGCGGGGGGACCATTAACACCGGGGAGCTGTTTTTT.

CDR3 loop: CASSMASGSVGELFF. The CDR3 DNA is TGTGCCAGTAGTATGGCTAGCGGGAGTGTCGGGGAGCTGTTTTTT. The chain has TRBV19 and TRBJ2-2, with 10 bases identical to TRBD2. Germline-derived CDR1 and CDR2 are LNHDA and SQIVND (reference sequence). Trimming removed 3 bases from V and 7 bases from J; junction bases left unmatched: 5. The CDR3 consists of 15 residues.

This clone was observed a handful of times. V and J are TRBV10-3 and TRBJ1-3, with 9 bases fitting TRBD1. The CDR3 length is 19 residues. V shed 6 bases, J shed 0 bases, and the junction held 15 bases outside the gene matches. Germline V gene data show CDR1 as ENHRY and CDR2 as SYGVKD. For the CDR3, the DNA is TGTGCCATCAGAGATCGGGACAGGGTACAAAGTTCCTCTGGAAACACCATATATTTT. Its protein is CAIRDRDRVQSSSGNTIYF.

The chain joins TRBV27 to TRBJ2-3, with 10 bases aligning to TRBD1. The CDR3 has 16 amino acids. Unmatched junction bases numbered 8, after V lost 6 bases and J lost 2 bases. CDR1 and CDR2 from the germline V gene are MNHEY and SMNVEV (reference sequence). Written as DNA, the CDR3 is TGTGCCAGCAGCTCCCAAGACAGGGGGCACACAGATACGCAGTATTTT. Protein: CASSSQDRGHTDTQYF.

This rearrangement joins TRBV29-1 to TRBJ2-1; TRBD2 aligns across 8 bases. V lost 7 bases to trimming and J lost 1 base; unmatched junction nucleotides: 3. The V gene's germline CDR1 is SQVTM and CDR2 ANQGSEA. The CDR3 contains 13 residues. As DNA, the CDR3 is TGCAGCGGCGGGGGGTGGTCCTACAATGAGCAGTTCTTC. This sequence encodes CSGGGWSYNEQFF.

The V and J genes are TRBV18 and TRBJ1-2; TRBD1 might be the D (6 bases). CDR3 length equals 14 residues. Germline CDR1 is KGHSH and CDR2 is LQKENI. V lost 3 bases and J 2 bases, leaving 10 bases between the germline ends. CDR3 loop: CASSPQGPNYGYTF. DNA of the CDR3: TGTGCCAGCTCACCGCAGGGGCCGAACTATGGCTACACCTTC.

V gene TRBV5-1 combines with J gene TRBJ2-3; D not resolved. The CDR3 covers 13 residues. Per the germline V gene, CDR1 is SGHRS and CDR2 is YFSETQ. The V and J ends lost 2 bases and 2 bases respectively, with 6 bases between them. CDR3 region: CASSFLLTDTQYF. In nucleotides, the CDR3 is TGCGCCAGCAGCTTTCTCCTCACAGATACGCAGTATTTT. The full variable domain, with the rest looked up from reference TRBV5-1 and TRBJ2-3, is KAGVTQTPRYLIKTRGQQVTLSCSPISGHRSVSWYQQTPGQGLQFLFEYFSETQRNKGNFPGRFSGRQFSNSRSEMNVSTLELGDSALYLCASSFLLTDTQYFGPGTRLTVL.

This clone was detected once. The V call is TRBV6-4, the J call TRBJ1-5; a weak D match, TRBD1 (6 bases). This CDR3 is 16 amino acids long. CDR1 and CDR2 from the germline V gene are MRHNA and SNTAGT. The V gene lost 6 bases and the J gene lost 5 bases, with 20 bases spanning the gap. The chain's CDR3 is CASRVTETGWDQPQHF. The CDR3 coding sequence is TGTGCCAGCAGGGTGACAGAAACAGGGTGGGATCAGCCCCAGCATTTT.

The V gene is TRBV30, the J gene TRBJ1-3, with TRBD1 as a possible D gene (5 bases). This CDR3 contains 13 residues. Trimming shortened V by 4 bases and J by 2 bases, and 9 bases separated the two germline ends. The germline CDR1 and CDR2 sequences are GTSNPN and SVGIG (reference sequence). Here the CDR3 DNA reads TGTGCCTGGATGGCAGGGCCTGGAAACACCATATATTTT. It encodes CAWMAGPGNTIYF.

In DNA form, the CDR3 reads TGTGCCTGGAGTGTACTGAGGACAGGGACTTACACTGAAGCTTTCTTT. Translated: CAWSVLRTGTYTEAFF. The chain is built from TRBV30 and TRBJ1-1; 8 positions agree with TRBD1. Losses at the gene ends were 0 bases for V and 3 bases for J; bases not matched to a gene: 9. This CDR3 comprises 16 residues. Germline V gene lookup returns CDR1 GTSNPN and CDR2 SVGIG (reference sequence).

J is TRBJ2-3 and V is TRBV5-1; D may be TRBD1 (7 bases). V was cut by 4 bases and J by 6 bases, with 15 bases left in between. This CDR3 region has 14 residues. Per the germline V gene, CDR1 is SGHRS and CDR2 is YFSETQ. CDR3 protein: CASSEEGAGDTQYF. In nucleotides, the CDR3 is TGCGCCAGCAGCGAGGAGGGGGCCGGGGATACGCAGTATTTT.